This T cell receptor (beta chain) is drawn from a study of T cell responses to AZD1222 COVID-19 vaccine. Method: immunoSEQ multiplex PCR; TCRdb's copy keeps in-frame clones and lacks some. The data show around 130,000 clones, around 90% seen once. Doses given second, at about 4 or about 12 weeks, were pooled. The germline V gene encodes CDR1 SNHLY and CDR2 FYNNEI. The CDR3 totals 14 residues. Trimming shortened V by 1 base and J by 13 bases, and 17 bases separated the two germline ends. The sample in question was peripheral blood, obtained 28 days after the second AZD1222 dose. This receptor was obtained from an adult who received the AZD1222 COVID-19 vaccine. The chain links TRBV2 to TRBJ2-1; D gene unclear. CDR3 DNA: TGTGCCAGCAGTGAAGTCGGACCCTCCCCTCGACAGTTCTTC. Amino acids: CASSEVGPSPRQFF.